The clone carrying this T cell receptor beta chain was recorded only once. Study processing details: Amplification of reference gene primers was used by the study to estimate nucleated cell counts. The data were produced by immunoSEQ multiplex PCR, yet TCRdb's version contains in-frame clones alone and is incomplete. The V and J calls and the clone size are those of that table, but D and trimming were determined from the DNA. Among approximately 150,000 clones listed, approximately 86% were seen once. There are 16 residues in the CDR3. The V gene's germline CDR1 is MNHNS and CDR2 SASEGT. The V end lost 3 bases, the J end lost 1 base, and 15 bases lay between the germline ends. This specimen belongs to a study of blood T cell repertoires in COVID-19. Study summary: The study drew acute and convalescent COVID-19 samples from the United States, Italy and Spain. PBMCs, B-cell-depleted T cells, or T cells provided the cDNA or gDNA that made up the material.

The sequence was obtained from a woman aged 50 to 60 with acute or convalescent COVID-19. The rearrangement uses TRBV6-1 and TRBJ1-2; tentative D call: TRBD1 (6 bases). Sequencing used peripheral blood. CDR3 residues: CASSEVSGANNYGYTF. DNA for the CDR3: TGTGCCAGCAGTGAGGTCTCAGGGGCGAATAACTATGGCTACACCTTC.